The 12 T cell receptor beta chains listed next were all sequenced from one sample in a study of Tregs in tolerant kidney transplant recipients. The repertoire was sequenced with immunoSEQ multiplex PCR; TCRdb's copy has only in-frame clones and lacks some. The sample yields roughly 250,000 clones, roughly four fifths seen once. The specimen sequenced was CD4+ T cells from blood. The receptors shown here come from a human donor in good health.

The chain recombines TRBV13 with TRBJ2-7, with D tentatively TRBD2 (5 bases). CDR3 length: 16 residues. CDR1 and CDR2 (germline): PRHDT, FYEKMQ (reference sequence). Trimming stripped 5 bases from V and 0 bases from J, with 17 bases between. The CDR3 region is CASSLYRDLSSYEQYF. The CDR3 DNA sequence: TGTGCCAGCAGCCTTTACCGGGATCTGAGCTCCTACGAGCAGTACTTC.

The V and J genes are TRBV6-6 and TRBJ2-7, with D possibly being TRBD2 (6 bases). Germline CDR1 MNHNY, CDR2 SVGAGI (reference sequence). Trimming cost V 2 bases and J 7 bases, with 21 bases left between them. This CDR3 contains 16 residues. This CDR3 is CASSYLTGLPGVEQYF. DNA of the CDR3: TGTGCCAGCAGTTACCTAACTGGACTACCCGGGGTGGAGCAGTACTTC.

The V call is TRBV7-9, the J call TRBJ1-2; D gene ambiguous. V lost 0 bases and J 6 bases, leaving 14 bases between the germline ends. The CDR3 loop spans 15 amino acids. Germline V gene data show CDR1 as SEHNR and CDR2 as FQNEAQ (reference sequence). The CDR3 region is CASSLALGNENGYTF. Written as DNA, the CDR3 is TGTGCCAGCAGCTTAGCGCTCGGCAATGAGAATGGCTACACCTTC.

The V call is TRBV7-3, the J call TRBJ2-1; 7 bases are a match to TRBD1. The J segment lost 0 bases and the V segment lost 4 bases, leaving 9 bases of the junction unmatched. Germline assignment: CDR1 SGHTA and CDR2 FQGTGA. This CDR3 has 17 residues. CDR3 nucleotide sequence: TGTGCCAGCAGCTCCTCCGGGACAGCAATCTCCTACAATGAGCAGTTCTTC. Translating it yields CASSSSGTAISYNEQFF.

The rearrangement joins TRBV5-1 to TRBJ2-7; D is undetermined. Germline lookup yields CDR1 SGHRS and CDR2 YFSETQ. V was trimmed by 0 bases and J by 3 bases, leaving 13 bases between them. The CDR3 length is 15 residues. The CDR3 bases are TGCGCCAGCAGCTTGGTGGTGGTGGGCGACTACGAGCAGTACTTC. Residues: CASSLVVVGDYEQYF.

This sequence joins TRBV7-7 and TRBJ2-2, with TRBD2 identical over 13 bases. CDR3 length: 19 amino acids. V shed 5 bases, J shed 7 bases, and the junction held 16 bases outside the gene matches. Germline CDR1 is SSHAT and CDR2 is FNYEAQ (reference sequence). CDR3 bases: TGTGCCAGCAGCGACACAGTCGGCTGGACTAGCGGGAGTTTCGGGGAGCTGTTTTTT. This translates into CASSDTVGWTSGSFGELFF.

The sample holds a few counts of this clone. The CDR3 loop reads CASREEGGSYEQYF. The CDR3 DNA follows: TGCGCCAGCAGGGAGGAGGGGGGCTCCTACGAGCAGTACTTC. The chain links TRBV5-1 to TRBJ2-7, with D perhaps TRBD1 or TRBD2 (6 bases each). Deletions cut 5 bases from V and 0 bases from J, with 12 bases between. This CDR3 is 14 amino acids long. CDR1 and CDR2 from the germline V gene are SGHRS and YFSETQ.

The J gene is TRBJ1-1, the V gene TRBV18, with TRBD1 matching over 9 bases. The trim removed 4 bases at V and 0 bases at J, leaving 6 bases unmatched. From germline, CDR1 is KGHSH and CDR2 LQKENI. The CDR3 runs 16 residues. The CDR3 coding sequence is TGTGCCAGCTCACGGGGGACAGGGACCATGAACACTGAAGCTTTCTTT. It yields the protein CASSRGTGTMNTEAFF.

This clone was observed a handful of times. This chain links TRBV5-5 with TRBJ1-1; D ambiguous. Trimming took 4 bases from V and 0 from J, leaving 13 bases between them. The CDR3 is 15 amino acids. Germline CDR1 and CDR2: SGHKS and YYEKEE (reference sequence). The CDR3 bases are TGTGCCAGCAGCCTTATCGAATCTGTGAACACTGAAGCTTTCTTT. Its protein product is CASSLIESVNTEAFF.

V usage is TRBV27 and J usage is TRBJ1-5; maybe TRBD1 (6 bases). The V end was cut by 6 bases, the J end by 4 bases, with 16 bases between. Germline CDR1 MNHEY, CDR2 SMNVEV (reference sequence). CDR3 size: 15 residues. In DNA form, the CDR3 reads TGTGCCAGCAGATTAAGCAGGGGTCGTAATCAGCCCCAGCATTTT. This sequence encodes CASRLSRGRNQPQHF.

The J gene is TRBJ1-2, the V gene TRBV5-6, with D possibly matching TRBD1 (6 bases). Germline V lookup: CDR1 SGHDT, CDR2 YYEEEE. The CDR3 extends over 14 amino acids. V was shortened by 4 bases and J by 6 bases, with 16 bases between the two germline ends. The CDR3: CASSVGAGVDGYTF. The CDR3 nucleotides read TGTGCCAGCAGCGTGGGGGCAGGGGTGGATGGCTACACCTTC. The full variable domain, in which reference TRBV5-6 and TRBJ1-2 provide the parts outside the CDR3, is DAGVTQSPTHLIKTRGQQVTLRCSPKSGHDTVSWYQQALGQGPQFIFQYYEEEERQRGNFPDRFSGHQFPNYSSELNVNALLLGDSALYLCASSVGAGVDGYTFGSGTRLTVV.

The chain uses TRBV30 and TRBJ1-2, with D possibly being TRBD1 (5 bases). This CDR3 has 12 amino acids. Germline-derived CDR1 and CDR2 are GTSNPN and SVGIG (reference sequence). V lost 8 bases and J 5 bases, leaving 15 bases between the germline ends. The CDR3 nucleotides are TGTGCCCGGTTCAGGGTCGGGTATGGCTACACCTTC. Amino acid sequence: CARFRVGYGYTF.